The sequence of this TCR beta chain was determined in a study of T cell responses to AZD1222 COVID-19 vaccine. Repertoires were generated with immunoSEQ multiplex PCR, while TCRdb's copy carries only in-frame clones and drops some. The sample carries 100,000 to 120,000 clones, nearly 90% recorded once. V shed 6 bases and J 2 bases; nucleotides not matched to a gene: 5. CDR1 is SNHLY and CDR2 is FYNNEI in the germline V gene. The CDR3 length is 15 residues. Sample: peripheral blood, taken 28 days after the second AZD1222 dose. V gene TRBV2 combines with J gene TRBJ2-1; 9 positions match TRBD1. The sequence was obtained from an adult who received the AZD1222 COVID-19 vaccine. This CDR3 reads CASRGTGNPYNEQFF. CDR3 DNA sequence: TGTGCCAGCAGAGGGACAGGGAACCCCTACAATGAGCAGTTCTTC.